This entry lists 20 T cell receptor beta chains sequenced from one sample in a study of shared clonotypes between healthy human individuals. Data came from immunoSEQ multiplex PCR; TCRdb stores just in-frame clones and leaves some out. This table has over 2 million clones, around 96% appearing once. Naive CD8 populations comprised CD45RO-negative cells positively selected for CCR7, excluding terminally differentiated effector memory CD45RA+ cells. The sample comprised naive CD8+ T cells sorted from blood. The receptors were sampled from a man younger than 35 in good health.

This chain uses TRBV6-5 with TRBJ2-7; 7 bases map to TRBD2. The CDR3 has 14 amino acids. The germline CDR1 and CDR2 sequences are MNHEY and SVGAGI. Germline trimming cut 2 bases from V and 6 bases from J; bases unmatched to any gene: 7. The CDR3 DNA sequence: TGTGCCAGCAGTTACAGGGGACTATACTCCGAGCAGTACTTC. Translation gives CASSYRGLYSEQYF.

V gene TRBV27 combines with J gene TRBJ2-1; D may be TRBD2 (5 bases). The V end was cut by 7 bases, the J end by 1 base, with 11 bases between. Germline CDR1 reads MNHEY; CDR2 reads SMNVEV (reference sequence). The CDR3 consists of 14 residues. In DNA form, the CDR3 reads TGTGCCAGCACCCGGAGAGGGTCCTACAATGAGCAGTTCTTC. It translates to CASTRRGSYNEQFF.

Of note for this clone: This sample includes further DNA sequences coding for the same CDR3. This rearrangement joins TRBV5-1 to TRBJ2-7, with D possibly TRBD2 on 5 matching bases. The V gene lost 4 bases and the J gene lost 0 bases, with 11 bases spanning the gap. This CDR3 has 14 amino acids. Germline assignment: CDR1 SGHRS and CDR2 YFSETQ. CDR3 DNA: TGCGCCAGCAGCCCGGGGTGGGGCTCCTACGAGCAGTACTTC. It codes for CASSPGWGSYEQYF.

The chain is built from TRBV7-9 and TRBJ2-5, with 14 bases aligning to TRBD2. This CDR3 comprises 16 residues. In germline, CDR1 is SEHNR, CDR2 FQNEAQ (reference sequence). Trimming at V came to 5 bases and at J to 4 bases, leaving 6 bases not matched to a gene. The CDR3 is CASSPGLAGAGETQYF. The CDR3 DNA is TGTGCCAGCAGCCCGGGACTAGCGGGGGCCGGAGAGACCCAGTACTTC.

This chain uses TRBV29-1 with TRBJ1-3; D is unresolved. Trimming left V 5 bases short and J 0 bases short, with 11 bases between. CDR3 length: 14 residues. Germline-derived CDR1 and CDR2 are SQVTM and ANQGSEA. The CDR3 bases are TGCAGCGTTATGGCAGGATTCTCTGGAAACACCATATATTTT. Protein sequence: CSVMAGFSGNTIYF.

A few counts support this clone. Different DNA sequences within this sample yield the same CDR3. V and J are TRBV6-5 and TRBJ1-1, with D unclear. V shed 2 bases and J shed 4 bases, with 5 bases lying between them. Germline CDR1 MNHEY, CDR2 SVGAGI. This CDR3 is built from 12 residues. The CDR3 loop reads CASSYEGTEAFF. DNA for the CDR3: TGTGCCAGCAGTTACGAGGGCACTGAAGCTTTCTTT.

V is TRBV18 and J is TRBJ1-1; D is unclear. Germline CDR1 is KGHSH and CDR2 is LQKENI. V was shortened by 2 bases and J by 6 bases, with 7 bases between the two germline ends. The CDR3 has 12 amino acids. The CDR3 spells CASSPIEPEAFF. The CDR3 DNA reads as TGTGCCAGCTCACCAATAGAGCCTGAAGCTTTCTTT.

The V and J genes are TRBV6-6 and TRBJ1-5, with D hard to call. CDR3 size: 13 residues. Germline CDR1 is MNHNY and CDR2 is SVGAGI (reference sequence). V lost 5 bases and J 3 bases, leaving 8 bases between the germline ends. The chain's CDR3 is CASSRTFNQPQHF. DNA for the CDR3: TGTGCCAGCAGTCGGACCTTCAATCAGCCCCAGCATTTT.

The CDR3 region is CASSEAGGTTYEQYF. CDR3 sequence (DNA): TGTGCCAGCAGTGAAGCGGGGGGAACAACCTACGAGCAGTACTTC. The chain combines TRBV6-1 with TRBJ2-7; possibly TRBD2 for D (6 bases). The CDR3 contains 15 residues. Per germline, CDR1 MNHNS and CDR2 SASEGT. Trimming removed 0 bases from V and 2 bases from J, with 11 bases in between.

The gene calls are TRBV7-9 and TRBJ2-7; D remains unclear. CDR1 and CDR2 (germline): SEHNR, FQNEAQ (reference sequence). The CDR3 covers 14 residues. V lost 4 bases and J 5 bases, leaving 15 bases between the germline ends. The CDR3 reads CASSYSTRSDEQYF. The CDR3 nucleotides are TGTGCCAGCAGCTACTCTACACGATCGGACGAGCAGTACTTC.

The gene calls are TRBV27 and TRBJ1-5; a possible D gene is TRBD1 (5 bases). The length of the CDR3 is 14 residues. Trimming took 5 bases from V and 7 from J, leaving 15 bases between them. Looked up from germline, CDR1 is MNHEY and CDR2 is SMNVEV (reference sequence). CDR3 loop: CASSPGVGGQPQHF. The DNA for the CDR3 is TGTGCCAGCAGTCCCGGGGTTGGGGGGCAGCCCCAGCATTTT.

V is TRBV11-2 and J is TRBJ2-5; D ambiguous. The CDR3 covers 13 residues. V was trimmed by 6 bases and J by 9 bases, leaving 17 bases between them. Germline loops: CDR1 SGHAT, CDR2 FQNNGV. The CDR3 DNA sequence: TGTGCCAGCAGGTCGGGTGCCTGGTCGGCCCAGTACTTC. Its translation is CASRSGAWSAQYF.

The CDR3 nucleotides are TGTGCCAGCAGCCCGATGCCGGGATCCAATGAAAAACTGTTTTTT. Amino acids: CASSPMPGSNEKLFF. This chain links TRBV7-9 with TRBJ1-4; D call uncertain. Looked up from germline, CDR1 is SEHNR and CDR2 is FQNEAQ (reference sequence). Trimming stripped 5 bases from V and 5 bases from J, with 15 bases between. CDR3 length: 15 amino acids.

The genes are TRBV2 and TRBJ2-1; TRBD1 aligns across 12 bases. The junction had 9 bases not matched to a gene; V was cut back by 6 bases and J by 6 bases. CDR3 length equals 16 residues. Germline values: CDR1 SNHLY, CDR2 FYNNEI. The chain's CDR3 is CASRGSGTGGPNEQFF. The CDR3 region has the DNA TGTGCCAGCAGAGGTTCCGGGACAGGGGGCCCCAATGAGCAGTTCTTC.

The DNA for the CDR3 is TGCGCCAGCAGCCAAGAGGACAGCCACAATGAGCAGTTCTTC. As protein: CASSQEDSHNEQFF. This chain joins TRBV4-3 and TRBJ2-1; D is perhaps TRBD1 (6 bases). Trimming shortened V by 0 bases and J by 5 bases, and 8 bases separated the two germline ends. The length of the CDR3 is 14 residues. Germline V gene data show CDR1 as LGHNA and CDR2 as YSLEER.

This chain connects TRBV7-9 to TRBJ2-1; a possible D gene is TRBD2 (6 bases). In germline, CDR1 is SEHNR, CDR2 FQNEAQ (reference sequence). Between the trimmed V and J ends, which lost 5 bases and 4 bases, there was a span of 12 bases. The CDR3 runs 14 residues. CDR3 bases: TGTGCCAGCAGCCGAGAGGGACTTTACAATGAGCAGTTCTTC. Protein sequence: CASSREGLYNEQFF. Full variable domain (remainder filled in from reference TRBV7-9 and TRBJ2-1): DTGVSQNPRHKITKRGQNVTFRCDPISEHNRLYWYRQTLGQGPEFLTYFQNEAQLEKSRLLSDRFSAERPKGSFSTLEIQRTEQGDSAMYLCASSREGLYNEQFFGPGTRLTVL.

This clone was found once. The chain joins TRBV13 to TRBJ2-7; D might be TRBD1 (5 bases). The V end was cut by 1 base, the J end by 5 bases, with 12 bases between. The CDR3 totals 14 residues. Germline assignment: CDR1 PRHDT and CDR2 FYEKMQ (reference sequence). CDR3 sequence (DNA): TGTGCCAGCAGCTTAGAGGTAGGGGTAGACGAGCAGTACTTC. It is translated as CASSLEVGVDEQYF. Full variable domain (outside the CDR3, taken from reference TRBV13 and TRBJ2-7): AAGVIQSPRHLIKEKRETATLKCYPIPRHDTVYWYQQGPGQDPQFLISFYEKMQSDKGSIPDRFSAQQFSDYHSELNMSSLELGDSALYFCASSLEVGVDEQYFGPGTRLTVT.

Only one count was recorded for this clone. V gene TRBV28 combines with J gene TRBJ2-1, with a weak D call TRBD2 (6 bases). Germline V CDR1 and CDR2: MDHEN, SYDVKM. Deletions cut 7 bases from V and 2 bases from J, with 12 bases between. The CDR3 runs 14 residues. The CDR3 is CASKSGHTYNEQFF. The CDR3 DNA reads as TGTGCCAGCAAGAGCGGGCACACCTACAATGAGCAGTTCTTC.

The chain joins TRBV30 to TRBJ2-5, with TRBD1 as a possible D gene (5 bases). Trimming pared 4 bases from V and 5 bases from J, leaving 14 bases between. The CDR3 length is 13 residues. CDR1 is GTSNPN and CDR2 is SVGIG in the germline V gene (reference sequence). The CDR3 spells CAWTRQFGETQYF. CDR3 nucleotide sequence: TGTGCCTGGACACGACAGTTCGGGGAGACCCAGTACTTC.

The chain is built from TRBV2 and TRBJ1-2; 10 nucleotides match TRBD1. Germline V CDR1 and CDR2: SNHLY, FYNNEI. CDR3 length: 13 amino acids. The V gene end was trimmed by 9 bases and the J gene end by 6 bases; junction bases not matched to a gene: 7. CDR3 DNA sequence: TGTGCCAGTGACAGGGGGCGCGAGAATGGCTACACCTTC. It encodes CASDRGRENGYTF.